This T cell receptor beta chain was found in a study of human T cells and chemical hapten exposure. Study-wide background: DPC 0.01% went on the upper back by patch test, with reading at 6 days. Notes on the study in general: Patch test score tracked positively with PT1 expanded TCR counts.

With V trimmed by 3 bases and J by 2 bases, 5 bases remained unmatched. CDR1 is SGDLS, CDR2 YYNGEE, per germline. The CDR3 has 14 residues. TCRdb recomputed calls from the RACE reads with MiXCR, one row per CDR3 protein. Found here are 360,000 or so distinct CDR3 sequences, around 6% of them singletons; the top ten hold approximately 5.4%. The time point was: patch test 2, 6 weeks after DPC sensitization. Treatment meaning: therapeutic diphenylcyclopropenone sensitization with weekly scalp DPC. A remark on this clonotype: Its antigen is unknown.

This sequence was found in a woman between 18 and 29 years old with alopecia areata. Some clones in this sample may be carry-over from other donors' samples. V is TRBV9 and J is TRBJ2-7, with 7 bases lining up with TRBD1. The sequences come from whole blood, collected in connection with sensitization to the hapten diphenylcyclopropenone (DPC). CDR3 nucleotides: TGTGCCAGCAGCGCCAGGGGGTCCCCCTACGAGCAGTACTTC. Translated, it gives CASSARGSPYEQYF.